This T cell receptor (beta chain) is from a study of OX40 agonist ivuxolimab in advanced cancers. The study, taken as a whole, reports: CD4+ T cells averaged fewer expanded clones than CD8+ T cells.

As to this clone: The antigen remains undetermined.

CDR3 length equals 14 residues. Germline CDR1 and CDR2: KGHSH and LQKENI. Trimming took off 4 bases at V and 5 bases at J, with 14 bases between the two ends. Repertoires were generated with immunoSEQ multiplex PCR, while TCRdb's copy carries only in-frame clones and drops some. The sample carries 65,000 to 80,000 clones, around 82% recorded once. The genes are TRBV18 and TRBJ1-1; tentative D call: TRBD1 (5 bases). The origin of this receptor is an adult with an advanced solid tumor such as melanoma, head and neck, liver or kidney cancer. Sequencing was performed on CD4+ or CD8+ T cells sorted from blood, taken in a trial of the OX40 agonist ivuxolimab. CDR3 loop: CASSHRDGPTEAFF. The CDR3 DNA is TGTGCCAGCTCACACCGGGACGGTCCGACTGAAGCTTTCTTT.